The clone carrying this T cell receptor (beta chain) was counted many times. These data come from a study of read filtering for tumor transcriptome and immune sequencing. About the research overall: DNase treatment preceded whole-transcriptome library preparation.

The library was built from roughly 400 ng RNA with molecular barcoded adaptors for alpha/delta and beta/gamma chains. One entry per CDR3 protein results from TCRdb running MiXCR on the reads. The repertoire holds about 39,000 distinct CDR3 sequences, with roughly an eighth as singletons. This clonotype was sampled from a donor at least 40 years old with multiple myeloma. Sequenced: a population of CD138-negative cells sorted from bone marrow.

CDR3 nucleotides: TGCGCCAGCAGCCTATCGACAGGGGAGAACACTGAAGCTTTCTTT. Translating gives CASSLSTGENTEAFF. The chain joins TRBV5-1 to TRBJ1-1; 8 nucleotides agree with TRBD1. V lost 4 bases, J lost 1 base, and 6 bases stayed unmatched. Germline V gives CDR1 SGHRS, CDR2 YFSETQ. This CDR3 is built from 15 residues.